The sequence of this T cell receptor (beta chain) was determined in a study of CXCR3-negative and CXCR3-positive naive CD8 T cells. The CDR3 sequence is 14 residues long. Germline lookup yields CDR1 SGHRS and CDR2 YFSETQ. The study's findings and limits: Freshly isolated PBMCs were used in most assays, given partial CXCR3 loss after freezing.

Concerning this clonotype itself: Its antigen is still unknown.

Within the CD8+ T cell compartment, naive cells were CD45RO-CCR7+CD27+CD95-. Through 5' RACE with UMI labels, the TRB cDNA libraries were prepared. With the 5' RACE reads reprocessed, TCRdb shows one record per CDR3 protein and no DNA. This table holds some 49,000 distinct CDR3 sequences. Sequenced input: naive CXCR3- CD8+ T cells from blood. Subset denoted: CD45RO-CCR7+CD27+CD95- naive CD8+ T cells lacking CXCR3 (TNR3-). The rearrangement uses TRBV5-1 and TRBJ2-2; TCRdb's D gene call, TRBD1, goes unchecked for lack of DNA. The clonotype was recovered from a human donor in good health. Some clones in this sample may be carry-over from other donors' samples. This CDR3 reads CASSLFGPEGELFF.